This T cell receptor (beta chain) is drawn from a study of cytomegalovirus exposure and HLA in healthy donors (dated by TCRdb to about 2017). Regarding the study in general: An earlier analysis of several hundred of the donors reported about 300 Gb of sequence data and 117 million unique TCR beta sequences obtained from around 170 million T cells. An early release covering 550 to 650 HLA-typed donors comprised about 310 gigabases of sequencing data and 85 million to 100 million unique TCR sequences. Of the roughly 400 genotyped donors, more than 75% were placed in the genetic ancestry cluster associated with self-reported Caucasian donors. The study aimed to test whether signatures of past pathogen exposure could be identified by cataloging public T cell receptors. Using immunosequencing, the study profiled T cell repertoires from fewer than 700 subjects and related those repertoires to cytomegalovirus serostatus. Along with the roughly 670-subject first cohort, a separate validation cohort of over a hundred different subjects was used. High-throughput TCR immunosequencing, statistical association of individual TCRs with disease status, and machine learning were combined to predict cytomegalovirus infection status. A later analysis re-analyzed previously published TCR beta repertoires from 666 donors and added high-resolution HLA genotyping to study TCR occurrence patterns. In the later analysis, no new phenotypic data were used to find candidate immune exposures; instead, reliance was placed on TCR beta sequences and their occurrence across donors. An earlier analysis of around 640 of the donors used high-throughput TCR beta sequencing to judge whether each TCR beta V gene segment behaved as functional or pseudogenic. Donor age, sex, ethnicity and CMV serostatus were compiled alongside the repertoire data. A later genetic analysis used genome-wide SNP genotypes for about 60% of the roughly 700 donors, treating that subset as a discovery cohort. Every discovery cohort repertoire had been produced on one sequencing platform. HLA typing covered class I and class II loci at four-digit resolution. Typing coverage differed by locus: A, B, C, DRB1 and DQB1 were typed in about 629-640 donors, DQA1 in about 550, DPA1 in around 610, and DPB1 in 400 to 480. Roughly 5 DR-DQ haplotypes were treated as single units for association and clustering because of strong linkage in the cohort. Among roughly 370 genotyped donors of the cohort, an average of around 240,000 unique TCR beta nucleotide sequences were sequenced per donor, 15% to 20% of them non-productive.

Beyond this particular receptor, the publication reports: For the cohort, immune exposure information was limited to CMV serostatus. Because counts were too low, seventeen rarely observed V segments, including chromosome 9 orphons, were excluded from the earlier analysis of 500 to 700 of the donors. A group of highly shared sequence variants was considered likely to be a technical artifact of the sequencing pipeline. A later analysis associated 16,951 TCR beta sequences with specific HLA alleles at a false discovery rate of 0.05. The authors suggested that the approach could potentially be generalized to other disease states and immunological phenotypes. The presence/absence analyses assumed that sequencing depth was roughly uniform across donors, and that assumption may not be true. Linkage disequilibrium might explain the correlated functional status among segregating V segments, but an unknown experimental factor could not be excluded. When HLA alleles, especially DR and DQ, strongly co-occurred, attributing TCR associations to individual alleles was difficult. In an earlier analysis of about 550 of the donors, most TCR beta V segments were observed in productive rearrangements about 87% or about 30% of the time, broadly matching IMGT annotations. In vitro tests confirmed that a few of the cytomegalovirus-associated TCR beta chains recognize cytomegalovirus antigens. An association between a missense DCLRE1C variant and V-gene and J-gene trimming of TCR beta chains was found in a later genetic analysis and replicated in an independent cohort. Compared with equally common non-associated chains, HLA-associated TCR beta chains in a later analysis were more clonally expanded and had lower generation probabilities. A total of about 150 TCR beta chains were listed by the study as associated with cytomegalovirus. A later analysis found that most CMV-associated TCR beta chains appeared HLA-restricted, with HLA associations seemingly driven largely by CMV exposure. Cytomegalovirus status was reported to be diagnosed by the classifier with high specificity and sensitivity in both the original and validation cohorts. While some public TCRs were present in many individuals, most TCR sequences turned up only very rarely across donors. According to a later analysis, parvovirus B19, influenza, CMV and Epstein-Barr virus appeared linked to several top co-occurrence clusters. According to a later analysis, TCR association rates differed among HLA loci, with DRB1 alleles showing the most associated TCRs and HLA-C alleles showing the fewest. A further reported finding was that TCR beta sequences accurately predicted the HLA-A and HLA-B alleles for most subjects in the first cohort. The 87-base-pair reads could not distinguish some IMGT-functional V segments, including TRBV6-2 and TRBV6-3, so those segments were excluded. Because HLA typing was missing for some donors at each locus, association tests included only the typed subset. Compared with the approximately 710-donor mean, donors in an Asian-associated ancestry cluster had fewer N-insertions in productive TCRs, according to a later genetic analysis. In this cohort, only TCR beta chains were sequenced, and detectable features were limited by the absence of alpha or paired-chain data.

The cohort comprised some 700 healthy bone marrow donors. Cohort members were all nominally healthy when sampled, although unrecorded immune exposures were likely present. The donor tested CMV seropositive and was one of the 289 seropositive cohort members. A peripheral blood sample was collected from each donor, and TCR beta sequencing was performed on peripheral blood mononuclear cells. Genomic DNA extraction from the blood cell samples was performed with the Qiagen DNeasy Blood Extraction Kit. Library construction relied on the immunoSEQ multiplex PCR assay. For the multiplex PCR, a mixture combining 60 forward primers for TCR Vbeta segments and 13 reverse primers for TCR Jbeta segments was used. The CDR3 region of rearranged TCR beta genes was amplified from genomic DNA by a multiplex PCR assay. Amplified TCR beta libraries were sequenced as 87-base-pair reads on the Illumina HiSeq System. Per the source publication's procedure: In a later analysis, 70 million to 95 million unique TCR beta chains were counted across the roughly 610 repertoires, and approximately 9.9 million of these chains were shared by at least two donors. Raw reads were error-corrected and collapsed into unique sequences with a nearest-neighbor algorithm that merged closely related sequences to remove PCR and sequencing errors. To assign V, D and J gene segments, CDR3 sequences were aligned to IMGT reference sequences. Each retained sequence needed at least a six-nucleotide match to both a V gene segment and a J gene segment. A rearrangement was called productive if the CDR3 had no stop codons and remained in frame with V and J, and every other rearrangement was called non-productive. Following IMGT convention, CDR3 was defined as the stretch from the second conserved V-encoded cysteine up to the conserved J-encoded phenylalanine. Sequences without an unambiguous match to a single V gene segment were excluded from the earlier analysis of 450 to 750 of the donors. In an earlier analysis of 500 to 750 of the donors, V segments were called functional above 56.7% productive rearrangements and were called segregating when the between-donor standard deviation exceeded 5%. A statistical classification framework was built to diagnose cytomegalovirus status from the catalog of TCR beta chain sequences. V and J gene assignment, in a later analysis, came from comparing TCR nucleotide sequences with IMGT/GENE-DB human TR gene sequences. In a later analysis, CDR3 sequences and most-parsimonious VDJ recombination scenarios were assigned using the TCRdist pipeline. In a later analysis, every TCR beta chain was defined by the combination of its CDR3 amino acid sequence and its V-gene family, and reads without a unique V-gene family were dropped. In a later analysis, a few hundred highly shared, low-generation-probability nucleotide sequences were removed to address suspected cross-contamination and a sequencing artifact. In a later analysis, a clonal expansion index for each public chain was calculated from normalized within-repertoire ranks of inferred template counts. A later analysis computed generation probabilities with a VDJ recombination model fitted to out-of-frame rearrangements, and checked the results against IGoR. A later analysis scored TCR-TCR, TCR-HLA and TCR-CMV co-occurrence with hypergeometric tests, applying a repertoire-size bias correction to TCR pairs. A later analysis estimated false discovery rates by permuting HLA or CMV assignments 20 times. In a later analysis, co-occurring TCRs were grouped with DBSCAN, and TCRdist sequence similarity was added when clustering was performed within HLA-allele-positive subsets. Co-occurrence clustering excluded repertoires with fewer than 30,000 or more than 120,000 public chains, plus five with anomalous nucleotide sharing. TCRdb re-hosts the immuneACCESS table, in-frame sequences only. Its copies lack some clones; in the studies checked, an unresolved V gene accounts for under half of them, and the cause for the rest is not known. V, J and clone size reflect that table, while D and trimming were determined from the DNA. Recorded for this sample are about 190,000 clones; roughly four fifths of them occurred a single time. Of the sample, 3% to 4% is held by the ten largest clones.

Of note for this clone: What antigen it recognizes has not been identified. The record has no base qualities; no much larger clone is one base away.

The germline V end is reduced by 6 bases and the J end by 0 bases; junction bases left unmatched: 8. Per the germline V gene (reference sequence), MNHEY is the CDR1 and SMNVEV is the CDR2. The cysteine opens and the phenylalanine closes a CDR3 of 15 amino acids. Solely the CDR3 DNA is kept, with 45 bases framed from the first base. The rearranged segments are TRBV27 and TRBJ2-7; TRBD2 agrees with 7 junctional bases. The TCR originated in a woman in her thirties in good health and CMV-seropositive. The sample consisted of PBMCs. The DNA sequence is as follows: TGTGCCAGCAGATCAGCGGGAAGTGGCTCCTACGAGCAGTACTTC. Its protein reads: CASRSAGSGSYEQYF.